This T cell receptor (beta chain) was identified during a study of blood T cell repertoires in COVID-19. Study summary: Collection of acute and convalescent COVID-19 samples took place in the United States, Italy and Spain. Sample material is recorded as cDNA or gDNA derived from T cells, B-cell-depleted T cells, or PBMCs.

This clone has only one observation. Germline-derived CDR1 and CDR2 are SGHTA and FQGNSA. CDR3 length: 16 residues. The V and J ends lost 4 bases and 4 bases respectively, with 14 bases between them. Authors' analysis steps: Reference gene primer amplification gave estimated nucleated cell counts. Here immunoSEQ multiplex PCR was the method, and the copy in TCRdb shows in-frame clones only, minus some. That table furnishes V, J and clone size, whereas the DNA furnished D and trimming. The sample holds about 120,000 clones, less than 75% seen once. The sample was peripheral blood. The chain combines TRBV7-2 with TRBJ2-6; D call uncertain. The sequence was obtained from a human donor with acute or convalescent COVID-19. The donor label of this sample is uncertain. CDR3: CASSSLVYAGANVLTF. Written as DNA, the CDR3 is TGTGCCAGCAGCTCCCTAGTGTATGCGGGGGCCAACGTCCTGACTTTC.